One sample yielded the 5 T cell receptor beta chains listed below, sequenced in a study of T cells in Graves' hyperthyroidism and ophthalmopathy. Amplified regions were TCR beta CDR3 sequences from RNA transcripts. The HTBI set primed first-round TCR CDR3 RT-PCR. TCRdb ran MiXCR on the multiplex PCR reads and lists one entry per CDR3 protein. The data hold about 400,000 distinct CDR3 sequences, with roughly 15% observed a single time. Sequenced sample: blood. Every receptor here comes from a woman aged 18-29 years with Graves' hyperthyroidism.

This clonotype was seen only a few times. The gene calls are TRBV2 and TRBJ2-2; no clear D gene. This CDR3 comprises 15 residues. Trimming took 2 bases from V and 7 from J, leaving 14 bases between them. CDR1 SNHLY and CDR2 FYNNEI come from the germline V gene. CDR3 sequence: CASSETVGGVGELFF. CDR3 DNA: TGTGCCAGCAGTGAAACCGTCGGCGGAGTCGGGGAGCTGTTTTTT.

This chain uses TRBV10-1 with TRBJ1-2; the match to TRBD1 covers 8 bases. The CDR3 runs 13 residues. Germline loops: CDR1 WNHNN, CDR2 SYGVQD (reference sequence). The V gene end was trimmed by 6 bases and the J gene end by 7 bases; junction bases not matched to a gene: 7. CDR3 sequence reads: CASSRDRTFGYTF. CDR3 DNA sequence: TGCGCCAGCAGCCGGGACAGGACTTTTGGCTACACCTTC.

This clonotype occurred a few times. The chain links TRBV5-4 to TRBJ2-3; D is undetermined. Trimming cost V 0 bases and J 2 bases, with 4 bases left between them. CDR1 and CDR2 (germline): SGHNT, YYREEE (reference sequence). The CDR3 totals 13 residues. The CDR3 DNA sequence: TGTGCCAGCAGCTTGGAGGCCACAGATACGCAGTATTTT. Translating it yields CASSLEATDTQYF.

In this sample, this clonotype turned up many times. The CDR3 DNA reads as TGTGCCAGCAGCTCCCGGACGGGCACTGAAGCTTTCTTT. Translated, it gives CASSSRTGTEAFF. The chain joins TRBV5-4 to TRBJ1-1; D is unresolved. V lost 3 bases to trimming and J lost 4 bases, with 10 bases between them. The CDR3 length is 13 residues. From germline, CDR1 is SGHNT and CDR2 YYREEE (reference sequence).

V gene TRBV7-3 combines with J gene TRBJ2-5, with 8 positions matching TRBD2. CDR3 length: 14 amino acids. Germline V CDR1 and CDR2: SGHTA, FQGTGA. The ends lost 7 bases at V and 3 bases at J; junction bases unmatched: 7. Written as DNA, the CDR3 is TGTGCCAGCACCCCGCCACTAGCGGAAGAGACCCAGTACTTC. Translated, it gives CASTPPLAEETQYF. The whole variable domain, remainder taken from reference TRBV7-3 and TRBJ2-5, is GAGVSQTPSNKVTEKGKYVELRCDPISGHTALYWYRQSLGQGPEFLIYFQGTGAADDSGLPNDRFFAVRPEGSVSTLKIQRTERGDSAVYLCASTPPLAEETQYFGPGTRLLVL.